This paragraph covers one T cell receptor (beta chain) sequence. Its antigen is unknown. This sample was included in a study of T cell responses to AZD1222 COVID-19 vaccine. Study results and limitations: Baseline serostatus was positive in only a handful of AZD1222 recipients. The donor cohort was predominantly white British with a female majority, and clonal diversity may have been underestimated. Spike was spanned by vaccine-associated CD4 TCRs, with dominance at 160-218 and 743-854.

Assay used: immunoSEQ multiplex PCR; TCRdb lists only in-frame clones, some missing. The sample includes some 150,000 clones, about 89% of them seen just once. V dropped 4 bases and J dropped 1 base, with 10 bases sitting between them. Germline values: CDR1 SEHNR, CDR2 FQNEAQ (reference sequence). The CDR3 has 15 residues. The sequencing here drew on peripheral blood, taken on day 0 of MenACWY control vaccination. This receptor was taken from an adult in good health. The gene calls are TRBV7-9 and TRBJ1-4; D ambiguous. CDR3 sequence: CASSSWVVTNEKLFF. CDR3 nucleotide sequence: TGTGCCAGCAGCTCGTGGGTCGTAACTAATGAAAAACTGTTTTTT.